Presented here are 29 T cell receptor beta chains from one specimen sequenced in a study of cytomegalovirus exposure and HLA in healthy donors. The PCR employed 60 Vbeta primers together with 13 Jbeta primers. TCRdb's table, derived via immunoSEQ multiplex PCR, lists solely in-frame clones and lacks some. Of some 100,000 clones in the sample, more than 65% were seen once. Specimen: PBMCs. The receptor set was obtained from a woman younger than 35 in good health and CMV-seronegative.

V usage is TRBV7-2 and J usage is TRBJ2-7; 9 nucleotides agree with TRBD2. Per germline, CDR1 SGHTA and CDR2 FQGNSA. The CDR3 consists of 16 residues. The V gene end was trimmed by 4 bases and the J gene end by 4 bases; junction bases not matched to a gene: 11. The CDR3 DNA reads as TGTGCCAGCAGCTCCGTGACTAGCGGACCCGAATACGAGCAGTACTTC. Residues: CASSSVTSGPEYEQYF.

This rearrangement joins TRBV18 to TRBJ1-4; 7 nucleotides align to TRBD1. The junction had 3 bases not matched to a gene; V was cut back by 1 base and J by 1 base. Germline CDR1 reads KGHSH; CDR2 reads LQKENI. The CDR3 totals 16 residues. The CDR3 DNA reads as TGTGCCAGCTCACCACGGCAGGGGGAAACTAATGAAAAACTGTTTTTT. This gives the protein CASSPRQGETNEKLFF.

The V gene is TRBV7-2, the J gene TRBJ2-4; D possibly corresponds to TRBD1 (6 bases). The CDR3 has 17 residues. Germline CDR1 is SGHTA and CDR2 is FQGNSA. V dropped 5 bases and J dropped 2 bases, with 19 bases sitting between them. The CDR3 spells CASSGGGQSPTKNIQYF. Written as DNA, the CDR3 is TGTGCCAGCAGCGGAGGTGGACAGTCGCCAACCAAAAACATTCAGTACTTC.

The chain's CDR3 is CASSSRRQGDNQPQHF. The CDR3 DNA follows: TGTGCCAGCAGCTCACGTCGACAGGGGGACAATCAGCCCCAGCATTTT. This sequence joins TRBV21-1 and TRBJ1-5; the DNA was not compared with TRBD1, the D call given in the table. TRBV21-1 is classified as a pseudogene. The CDR3 runs to 16 residues.

The rearrangement joins TRBV7-3 to TRBJ2-2, with a weak D call TRBD1 (5 bases). Germline V gene data show CDR1 as SGHTA and CDR2 as FQGTGA. The CDR3 runs to 14 residues. V lost 7 bases and J lost 5, with 14 bases in between. CDR3 region: CASKTALGTGELFF. CDR3 nucleotides: TGTGCCAGCAAGACAGCCCTGGGTACCGGGGAGCTGTTTTTT.

This clone was counted a single time. J is TRBJ2-1 and V is TRBV19; 9 nucleotides line up with TRBD2. Germline V gene sequence: CDR1 LNHDA, CDR2 SQIVND (reference sequence). The CDR3 covers 14 residues. The J segment lost 6 bases and the V segment lost 1 base, leaving 1 base of the junction unmatched. The CDR3 sequence: CASSIVAGANEQFF. CDR3 bases: TGTGCCAGTAGTATAGTAGCGGGAGCCAATGAGCAGTTCTTC.

The rearrangement uses TRBV19 and TRBJ1-2; 8 nucleotides line up with TRBD1. The CDR3 contains 14 residues. Trimming cost V 3 bases and J 4 bases; bases outside gene matches: 4. From germline, CDR1 is LNHDA and CDR2 SQIVND (reference sequence). The CDR3 nucleotides are TGTGCCAGTAGTATCCTGGACAGGGTCTATGGCTACACCTTC. Translation: CASSILDRVYGYTF.

The genes are TRBV7-8 and TRBJ2-7; TRBD2 might be the D (5 bases). With 0 bases removed from V and 6 bases from J, the gap between germline ends came to 18 bases. The CDR3 totals 16 residues. Germline CDR1 reads SGHVS; CDR2 reads FQNEAQ. The CDR3 spells CASSLAVSEGFGEQYF. Here the CDR3 DNA reads TGTGCCAGCAGCTTAGCGGTTAGCGAAGGCTTTGGCGAGCAGTACTTC.

V usage is TRBV7-9 and J usage is TRBJ2-7, with TRBD1 matching over 9 bases. CDR3 size: 14 residues. Germline loops: CDR1 SEHNR, CDR2 FQNEAQ (reference sequence). Trimming cost V 5 bases and J 5 bases; bases outside gene matches: 7. The CDR3 here is CASSPGTGSNEQYF. The CDR3 DNA follows: TGTGCCAGCAGCCCCGGGACAGGGTCGAACGAGCAGTACTTC. Based on the CDR3 plus reference TRBV7-9 and TRBJ2-7, the full variable domain is DTGVSQNPRHKITKRGQNVTFRCDPISEHNRLYWYRQTLGQGPEFLTYFQNEAQLEKSRLLSDRFSAERPKGSFSTLEIQRTEQGDSAMYLCASSPGTGSNEQYFGPGTRLTVT.

About this clone itself: One end of the junction varies from germline; a read error may be responsible. The chain has TRBV6-6 and TRBJ2-7; TRBD1 matches 10 bases. The CDR3 runs 15 residues. Germline V gene data show CDR1 as MNHNY and CDR2 as SVGAGI (reference sequence). CDR3 protein: CASSHSTGGPYEQYF. The CDR3 bases are TGTGCCAGCAGTCACTCGACAGGGGGCCCCTACGAGCAGTACTTC.

This rearrangement joins TRBV7-2 to TRBJ1-6; D not certain. V gave up 2 bases and J gave up 8 bases, with 13 bases separating them. This CDR3 has 15 amino acids. Germline V gene sequence: CDR1 SGHTA, CDR2 FQGNSA. The chain's CDR3 is CASSLQWAGDSPLHF. CDR3 coding DNA: TGTGCCAGCAGCTTACAGTGGGCCGGGGATTCACCCCTCCACTTT.

The chain recombines TRBV11-2 with TRBJ1-2; D is unresolved. The CDR3 is 14 amino acids. Trimming removed 1 base from V and 1 base from J, with 7 bases in between. Looked up from germline, CDR1 is SGHAT and CDR2 is FQNNGV. The CDR3 protein is CASSLGAGNYGYTF. The CDR3 DNA is TGTGCCAGCAGCTTAGGGGCGGGTAACTATGGCTACACCTTC.

This chain links TRBV7-6 with TRBJ2-1; D uncertain. Germline CDR1 is SGHVS and CDR2 is FNYEAQ. The CDR3 totals 13 residues. V shed 1 base and J shed 5 bases, with 6 bases lying between them. The CDR3 coding sequence is TGTGCCAGCAGCTTAGTAGCTGACAATGAGCAGTTCTTC. This translates into CASSLVADNEQFF.

The V and J genes are TRBV5-1 and TRBJ2-5; 10 bases match TRBD2. Germline CDR1 SGHRS, CDR2 YFSETQ. V lost 2 bases to trimming and J lost 2 bases; unmatched junction nucleotides: 9. This CDR3 has 17 residues. In nucleotides, the CDR3 is TGCGCCAGCAGCTTAGCTAGCGGGAGCGCCTCTCAAGAGACCCAGTACTTC. Its translation: CASSLASGSASQETQYF. Supplemented by reference TRBV5-1 and TRBJ2-5, the full variable domain reads KAGVTQTPRYLIKTRGQQVTLSCSPISGHRSVSWYQQTPGQGLQFLFEYFSETQRNKGNFPGRFSGRQFSNSRSEMNVSTLELGDSALYLCASSLASGSASQETQYFGPGTRLLVL.

The chain carries TRBV5-1 and TRBJ2-5; 11 nucleotides align to TRBD2. Germline V gene lookup returns CDR1 SGHRS and CDR2 YFSETQ. The CDR3 runs to 15 residues. V trimming: 5 bases; J trimming: 3 bases; junction bases outside the gene matches: 6. CDR3 in amino acids: CASRYSGGAEETQYF. For the CDR3, the DNA is TGCGCCAGCAGATATAGCGGGGGGGCGGAAGAGACCCAGTACTTC.

The chain has TRBV4-3 and TRBJ2-2; TRBD2 matches at 9 bases. The CDR3 contains 15 residues. The germline V gene encodes CDR1 LGHNA and CDR2 YSLEER. The J segment lost 8 bases and the V segment lost 1 base, leaving 5 bases of the junction unmatched. In DNA, the CDR3 is TGCGCCAGCAGCCAAGCTGGCGGGGGGGCGGGGGAGCTGTTTTTT. Amino acids: CASSQAGGGAGELFF.

The gene calls are TRBV30 and TRBJ2-1; 7 bases fit TRBD1. Germline CDR1 reads GTSNPN; CDR2 reads SVGIG (reference sequence). V lost 3 bases and J lost 8; bases outside the gene matches: 4. The CDR3 runs 12 residues. CDR3 protein: CAWRDRLYEQFF. CDR3 sequence (DNA): TGTGCCTGGAGGGACAGGTTATATGAGCAGTTCTTC.

The rearrangement uses TRBV7-8 and TRBJ2-7; possibly TRBD1 for D (6 bases). Trimming left V 5 bases short and J 0 bases short, with 14 bases between. Germline V gene data show CDR1 as SGHVS and CDR2 as FQNEAQ. There are 15 residues in the CDR3. CDR3 in DNA: TGTGCCAGCAGCCAAGGGGGAGAGGGCTCCTACGAGCAGTACTTC. This gives the protein CASSQGGEGSYEQYF.

Only one count was recorded for this clone. The chain couples TRBV23-1 to TRBJ2-1; D not certain. TRBV23-1 is known as an ORF, though its function is uncertain. The germline V and J ends were trimmed by 0 bases and 6 bases, with 6 bases remaining between them. The CDR3 extends over 13 amino acids. CDR3: CASSQSLRNEQFF. Written as DNA, the CDR3 is TGCGCCAGCAGTCAATCTCTCCGCAATGAGCAGTTCTTC.

This chain connects TRBV7-9 to TRBJ1-2, with no clear D. Germline CDR1 is SEHNR and CDR2 is FQNEAQ (reference sequence). This CDR3 has 12 amino acids. V was clipped by 1 base and J by 8 bases, with 8 bases between them. The CDR3 protein is CASSLDAGGYTF. The CDR3, as DNA: TGTGCCAGCAGCTTAGATGCCGGGGGCTACACCTTC.

This chain links TRBV5-1 with TRBJ2-2; D gene uncertain. There are 14 residues in the CDR3. Germline V gene sequence: CDR1 SGHRS, CDR2 YFSETQ. Trimming removed 2 bases at V and 5 bases at J, with 10 bases between. The CDR3 DNA reads TGCGCCAGCAGCTTAACACCCTCGACCGGGGAGCTGTTTTTT. This gives the protein CASSLTPSTGELFF.

The chain employs TRBV7-6 and TRBJ1-1; 9 positions agree with TRBD1. Germline trimming cut 1 base from V and 7 bases from J; bases unmatched to any gene: 1. There are 13 residues in the CDR3. Per the germline V gene, CDR1 is SGHVS and CDR2 is FNYEAQ. CDR3 sequence reads: CASSLGTGVEAFF. CDR3 nucleotide sequence: TGTGCCAGCAGCTTAGGGACAGGGGTTGAAGCTTTCTTT.

The chain combines TRBV7-9 with TRBJ1-2, with 10 bases fitting TRBD1. Germline V gives CDR1 SEHNR, CDR2 FQNEAQ (reference sequence). V was pared by 4 bases and J by 1 base, with 3 bases of the junction left unmatched. This CDR3 region has 15 residues. For the CDR3, the DNA is TGTGCCAGCAGCTACCGGGACAGGGGTAACTATGGCTACACCTTC. As protein: CASSYRDRGNYGYTF.

CDR3 DNA sequence: TGTGCCTGGACAATGAAGGACACGACCATTTACAATGAGCAGTTCTTC. Translated, it gives CAWTMKDTTIYNEQFF. V and J are TRBV30 and TRBJ2-1, with TRBD1 as a possible D gene (5 bases). Looked up from germline, CDR1 is GTSNPN and CDR2 is SVGIG (reference sequence). V lost 4 bases and J lost 4, with 20 bases in between. The CDR3 is made up of 16 amino acids. The variable domain in full, completed from reference TRBV30 and TRBJ2-1, reads SQTIHQWPATLVQPVGSPLSLECTVEGTSNPNLYWYRQAAGRGLQLLFYSVGIGQISSEVPQNLSASRPQDRQFILSSKKLLLSDSGFYLCAWTMKDTTIYNEQFFGPGTRLTVL.

The table lists this clone with a count of one. The genes are TRBV19 and TRBJ2-7; maybe TRBD1 (5 bases). The germline V gene has CDR1 LNHDA and CDR2 SQIVND (reference sequence). CDR3 length equals 13 residues. V was shortened by 1 base and J by 3 bases, with 7 bases between the two germline ends. In DNA form, the CDR3 reads TGTGCCAGTAGTATAGGACAGAGCTACGAGCAGTACTTC. Translating gives CASSIGQSYEQYF.

About this clone: This CDR3 fails to terminate in the conserved phenylalanine or tryptophan, so it likely reflects a read error. This sequence joins TRBV19 and TRBJ1-2; the D gene is possibly TRBD1 (5 bases). Germline loops: CDR1 LNHDA, CDR2 SQIVND (reference sequence). V was shortened by 3 bases and J by 4 bases, with 15 bases between the two germline ends. There are 15 residues in the CDR3. In DNA form, the CDR3 reads TGTGCCAGTAGTATTAACCCCGACAGCAGCTATGGCTACACCCTC. Translated: CASSINPDSSYGYTL.

The chain couples TRBV2 to TRBJ2-7; 11 bases are a match to TRBD2. CDR3 size: 14 residues. The V gene's germline CDR1 is SNHLY and CDR2 FYNNEI. Germline trimming cut 6 bases from V and 2 bases from J; bases unmatched to any gene: 3. CDR3 DNA sequence: TGTGCCAGCAGACCGGGACTAGCGGCCTACGAGCAGTACTTC. This translates into CASRPGLAAYEQYF.

The chain carries TRBV4-3 and TRBJ2-5, with 7 bases lining up with TRBD2. Trimming at V came to 1 base and at J to 5 bases, leaving 7 bases not matched to a gene. Per germline, CDR1 LGHNA and CDR2 YSLEER. The CDR3 contains 15 residues. CDR3 amino acids: CASSQGREWMETQYF. The CDR3 coding sequence is TGCGCCAGCAGCCAAGGGCGGGAGTGGATGGAGACCCAGTACTTC.

The chain recombines TRBV4-3 with TRBJ2-1, with TRBD1 matching over 7 bases. Unmatched junction bases numbered 21, after V lost 5 bases and J lost 5 bases. The CDR3 totals 19 residues. CDR1 is LGHNA, CDR2 YSLEER, per germline. The CDR3 DNA reads TGCGCCAGCAGCTCACAGACAGGGCTGATAAGCGGCCTGAACAATGAGCAGTTCTTC. Its protein is CASSSQTGLISGLNNEQFF.